This is a list of T cell receptor beta chains from one sample in a study of cytomegalovirus exposure and HLA in healthy donors. Here immunoSEQ multiplex PCR was the method, and the copy in TCRdb shows in-frame clones only, minus some. Among 150,000 to 200,000 clones listed, around three quarters were seen once. Sequencing was done on a sample of PBMCs. The origin of the receptors is a woman aged 25-40 years in good health and CMV-seropositive. The CDR3 runs from the conserved cysteine through the conserved F or W. D genes are given only for firm matches. Rows may omit the clone size; those that give it use once, few, many or a size class.

D,V,length,J,size,DNA,CDR3
.,TRBV7-6,16,TRBJ2-7,few,TGTGCCAGCAGCTCATCTAGCACGGTCTCCATTTACGAGCAGTACTTC,CASSSSSTVSIYEQYF
TRBD2,TRBV12-5,14,TRBJ2-7,.,TGTGCTAGTGGGCTCGGGACTACCTCCTATGAGCAGTACTTC,CASGLGTTSYEQYF
.,TRBV5-5,15,TRBJ2-7,.,TGTGCCAGCAGCTTGTCCCCGATTAGCTCCTACGAGCAGTACTTC,CASSLSPISSYEQYF
.,TRBV2,12,TRBJ1-3,.,TGTGCCAGCAGGGGGAGAGGAAACACCATATATTTT,CASRGRGNTIYF
.,TRBV29-1,15,TRBJ2-3,.,TGCAGCGTTTGGGGCACCCGGAGGGACGCAGATACGCAGTATTTT,CSVWGTRRDADTQYF
.,TRBV15,15,TRBJ2-7,.,TGTGCCACCAGCAGAGTAACAGCACGTCGCGACGAGCAGTACTTC,CATSRVTARRDEQYF
TRBD1,TRBV28,14,TRBJ1-6,.,TGTGCCAGCAGGCCAAGGGACAGCAATTCACCCCTCCACTTT,CASRPRDSNSPLHF
TRBD1,TRBV5-1,14,TRBJ1-4,.,TGCGCCAGCAGCTTCGGGACAGGGAGTGAAAAACTGTTTTTT,CASSFGTGSEKLFF
.,TRBV18,12,TRBJ1-2,few,TGTGCCAGCTCATCCGACAGCTATGGCTACACCTTC,CASSSDSYGYTF
TRBD2,TRBV10-2,15,TRBJ2-5,.,TGCGCCAGCAGTGGGCACCTAGCGGGCCAAGAGACCCAGTACTTC,CASSGHLAGQETQYF